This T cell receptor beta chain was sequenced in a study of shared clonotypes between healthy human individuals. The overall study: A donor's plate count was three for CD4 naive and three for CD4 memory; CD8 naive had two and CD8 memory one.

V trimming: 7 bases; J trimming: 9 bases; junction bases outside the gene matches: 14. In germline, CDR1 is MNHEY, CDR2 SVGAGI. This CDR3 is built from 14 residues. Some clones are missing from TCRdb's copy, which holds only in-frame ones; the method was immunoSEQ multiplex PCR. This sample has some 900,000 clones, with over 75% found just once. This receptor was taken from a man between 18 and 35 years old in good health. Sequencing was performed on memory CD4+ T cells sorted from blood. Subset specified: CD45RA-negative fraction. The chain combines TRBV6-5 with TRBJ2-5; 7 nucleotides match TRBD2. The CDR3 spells CASTRRGLAAPQYF. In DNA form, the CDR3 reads TGTGCCAGCACAAGACGAGGGCTAGCGGCCCCCCAGTACTTC.